This T cell receptor beta chain was captured in a study of blood T cells in healthy people across ages. With a J-beta primer mix and a sample-barcoded 5' primer, a second PCR ran about 7 to 12 cycles. Every single cDNA molecule received a tag from a template-switch adaptor with 12 random nucleotides. A single record per CDR3 protein comes from TCRdb applying MiXCR to the 5' RACE reads. Of roughly 2 million distinct CDR3 sequences in the sample, roughly 49% were seen once. There were healthy Caucasian individuals from Russia, aged roughly 6 to 90, serving as donors. Isolating PBMCs gave at least 6 million of these cells per sample. Total RNA extracted from each sample amounted to at least 5 micrograms. V dropped 4 bases and J dropped 3 bases, with 13 bases sitting between them. The CDR3 covers 15 residues. Germline CDR1 SGDLS, CDR2 YYNGEE.

The source of this sequence is a woman aged 40 to 55 in good health. The gene calls are TRBV9 and TRBJ2-2; TRBD1 might be the D (6 bases). The specimen sequenced was blood. The CDR3 DNA sequence: TGTGCCAGCAGCCCCTCCCCAGGGGACACCGGGGAGCTGTTTTTT. This encodes CASSPSPGDTGELFF.